Below, 7 T cell receptor beta chains from the same sample are listed, as sequenced in a study of OX40 agonist ivuxolimab in advanced cancers. Repertoires were generated with immunoSEQ multiplex PCR, while TCRdb's copy carries only in-frame clones and drops some. The table includes roughly 32,000 clones, approximately 89% detected once. Material: CD4+ or CD8+ T cells sorted from blood, obtained in a trial of the OX40 agonist ivuxolimab. These receptors were collected from an adult with an advanced solid tumor such as melanoma, head and neck, liver or kidney cancer.

This sequence joins TRBV11-1 and TRBJ2-7; 7 nucleotides match TRBD2. The CDR3 length is 12 residues. Per germline, CDR1 SGHAT and CDR2 FQDESV (reference sequence). With 7 bases clipped from V and 2 bases from J, the junction kept 2 bases outside the gene matches. CDR3 protein: CASMGGTYEQYF. The CDR3 region has the DNA TGTGCCAGCATGGGGGGGACCTACGAGCAGTACTTC.

V is TRBV6-5 and J is TRBJ2-1, with 7 bases aligning to TRBD1. The CDR3 loop spans 13 amino acids. The germline V gene has CDR1 MNHEY and CDR2 SVGAGI. Losses at the gene ends were 0 bases for V and 10 bases for J; bases not matched to a gene: 3. In nucleotides, the CDR3 is TGTGCCAGCAGTTACTCGACCAGGGGGGAGCAGTTCTTC. Translated: CASSYSTRGEQFF.

The genes are TRBV27 and TRBJ2-1, with 7 bases that match TRBD2. Unmatched junction bases numbered 4, after V lost 5 bases and J lost 6 bases. This CDR3 spans 13 amino acids. Germline V gene data show CDR1 as MNHEY and CDR2 as SMNVEV (reference sequence). The CDR3 loop reads CASSPGTTNEQFF. CDR3 in DNA: TGTGCCAGCAGTCCCGGGACTACCAATGAGCAGTTCTTC.

This clone was seen a few times. Its ends do not fully match the called genes, so a read error is possible. The chain has TRBV5-1 and TRBJ1-2; perhaps TRBD1 as D (5 bases). The germline V gene encodes CDR1 SGHRS and CDR2 YFSETQ. The CDR3 extends over 11 amino acids. The DNA for the CDR3 is TGCGCCAGCAGCCGACTCCCGGACACAATCTTC. This encodes CASSRLPDTIF.

The chain couples TRBV6-5 to TRBJ2-7, with 9 bases aligning to TRBD2. With V trimmed by 2 bases and J by 3 bases, 2 bases remained unmatched. The CDR3 has 14 amino acids. Germline V gene lookup returns CDR1 MNHEY and CDR2 SVGAGI. The chain's CDR3 is CASSYGAGGYEQYF. CDR3 coding DNA: TGTGCCAGCAGTTACGGAGCGGGGGGCTACGAGCAGTACTTC.

This rearrangement joins TRBV7-9 to TRBJ2-7, with D unresolved. The length of the CDR3 is 13 residues. V was cut by 8 bases and J by 3 bases, with 14 bases left in between. CDR1 is SEHNR, CDR2 FQNEAQ, per germline (reference sequence). The DNA for the CDR3 is TGTGCCAGCGAGGACCCCATCTTCTACGAGCAGTACTTC. Its protein product is CASEDPIFYEQYF.

The V and J genes are TRBV28 and TRBJ2-6; D perhaps matches TRBD2 (6 bases). Trimming left V 2 bases short and J 2 bases short, with 22 bases between. The V gene's germline CDR1 is MDHEN and CDR2 SYDVKM. The CDR3 has 20 amino acids. The CDR3 loop is CASSLNAARRVLPGANVLTF. DNA of the CDR3: TGTGCCAGCAGTTTAAATGCGGCCAGGAGGGTCCTCCCTGGGGCCAACGTCCTGACTTTC.